This TCR beta chain was sequenced in a study of cytomegalovirus exposure and HLA in healthy donors. The CDR3 runs 14 residues. With V trimmed by 2 bases and J by 2 bases, 2 bases remained unmatched. The germline V gene has CDR1 MNHEY and CDR2 SVGAGI. Primers for the PCR totalled 60 Vbeta and 13 Jbeta. Sequencing was performed with immunoSEQ multiplex PCR; in TCRdb, only in-frame clones are kept and a portion is missing. The sample contains more than 100,000 clones, around 61% of which appear only once. This clonotype was obtained from a woman aged 50 to 65 in good health and CMV-seronegative. This chain joins TRBV6-5 and TRBJ1-1; 7 positions agree with TRBD1. Sequenced input: PBMCs. The CDR3 bases are TGTGCCAGCAGTTACGGGGACAGCAACACTGAAGCTTTCTTT. Residues: CASSYGDSNTEAFF.